What follows are 15 T cell receptor beta chains derived from one specimen sequenced in a study of cytotoxic CD8 clonotypes in ibrutinib-treated CLL. The assay was immunoSEQ multiplex PCR, and TCRdb's table has in-frame clones only and misses some. The table shows about 30,000 clones, with 62% occurring only once. The starting material was PBMCs, obtained before ibrutinib treatment. These receptors originate from a human donor with chronic lymphocytic leukemia.

CDR3 loop: CASSYSRGTPGGYTF. As DNA, the CDR3 is TGTGCCAGCAGTTACTCGCGCGGGACCCCCGGCGGCTACACCTTC. The V gene is TRBV6-5, the J gene TRBJ1-2, with D perhaps matching TRBD1 (5 bases). Germline V gene sequence: CDR1 MNHEY, CDR2 SVGAGI. The V end lost 0 bases, the J end lost 8 bases, and 16 bases lay between the germline ends. This CDR3 contains 15 residues.

The V gene is TRBV6-4, the J gene TRBJ2-1; D is unresolved. The germline gives CDR1 MRHNA, CDR2 SNTAGT. Between the trimmed V and J ends, which lost 6 bases and 5 bases, there was a span of 14 bases. The CDR3 contains 14 residues. The CDR3 loop is CASSYSGVDNEQFF. The CDR3 DNA reads TGTGCCAGCAGCTACTCGGGCGTGGACAATGAGCAGTTCTTC.

The genes are TRBV10-1 and TRBJ1-1; unclear D gene. The CDR3 runs 14 residues. Trimming took off 3 bases at V and 1 base at J, with 9 bases between the two ends. Germline lookup yields CDR1 WNHNN and CDR2 SYGVQD (reference sequence). The CDR3, as DNA: TGCGCCAGCAGTGAATGGCGGGAGAACACTGAAGCTTTCTTT. Translation gives CASSEWRENTEAFF.

This clone was seen a few times. The chain carries TRBV19 and TRBJ2-3, with a tentative D call TRBD2 (5 bases). Deletions cut 3 bases from V and 1 base from J, with 23 bases between. Germline-derived CDR1 and CDR2 are LNHDA and SQIVND (reference sequence). The CDR3 runs to 19 residues. CDR3 protein: CASSISEGLRWVCTDTQYF. In DNA, the CDR3 is TGTGCCAGTAGTATTTCAGAGGGTCTCCGATGGGTTTGCACAGATACGCAGTATTTT.

This chain connects TRBV19 to TRBJ1-1; TRBD1 might be the D (5 bases). This CDR3 spans 15 amino acids. Looked up from germline, CDR1 is LNHDA and CDR2 is SQIVND (reference sequence). V shed 8 bases and J shed 0 bases, with 16 bases lying between them. CDR3 sequence reads: CASQRQSLMNTEAFF. For the CDR3, the DNA is TGTGCCAGTCAACGACAGAGCCTCATGAACACTGAAGCTTTCTTT.

The CDR3 DNA reads as TGTGCCATCAGTGAAGACAGGTCGCTAGAGACCCAGTACTTC. Protein: CAISEDRSLETQYF. This rearrangement joins TRBV10-3 to TRBJ2-5, with D tentatively TRBD1 (6 bases). Trimming took off 3 bases at V and 4 bases at J, with 12 bases between the two ends. Germline V lookup: CDR1 ENHRY, CDR2 SYGVKD. This CDR3 spans 14 amino acids.

The chain links TRBV4-1 to TRBJ2-3; D gene unclear. The V gene's germline CDR1 is MGHRA and CDR2 YSYEKL. CDR3 size: 15 residues. V was clipped by 1 base and J by 2 bases, with 10 bases between them. CDR3 bases: TGCGCCAGCAGCCAAGCCCCCACAGACACAGATACGCAGTATTTT. Translating gives CASSQAPTDTDTQYF.

The gene calls are TRBV10-1 and TRBJ2-1; the D gene is possibly TRBD2 (7 bases). Per the germline V gene, CDR1 is WNHNN and CDR2 is SYGVQD (reference sequence). The CDR3 consists of 13 residues. Trimming removed 8 bases at V and 8 bases at J, with 16 bases between. The CDR3 region has the DNA TGCGCCAGCGGGATGGGGGGGGCCGATGAGCAGTTCTTC. Its protein is CASGMGGADEQFF.

The chain joins TRBV5-1 to TRBJ2-7, with 8 bases identical to TRBD2. CDR1 and CDR2 (germline): SGHRS, YFSETQ. The CDR3 consists of 13 residues. The ends lost 4 bases at V and 2 bases at J; junction bases unmatched: 2. Here the CDR3 reads CASSREGPYEQYF. The CDR3 DNA sequence: TGCGCCAGCAGCCGGGAGGGCCCCTACGAGCAGTACTTC.

The chain couples TRBV18 to TRBJ1-2, with 11 nucleotides matching TRBD1. V was clipped by 3 bases and J by 5 bases; unmatched bases: 8. This CDR3 is built from 16 residues. The germline V gene encodes CDR1 KGHSH and CDR2 LQKENI. The CDR3: CASSPAGTGGGYGYTF. CDR3 bases: TGTGCCAGCTCACCCGCCGGGACAGGGGGTGGATATGGCTACACCTTC.

This sequence joins TRBV5-6 and TRBJ1-2, with 12 bases that match TRBD1. Germline trimming cut 5 bases from V and 8 bases from J; bases unmatched to any gene: 7. This CDR3 region has 14 residues. Germline V gene sequence: CDR1 SGHDT, CDR2 YYEEEE. The CDR3 loop is CASRPTGTGGGYTF. The CDR3 nucleotides are TGTGCCAGCAGACCAACGGGGACAGGGGGCGGCTACACCTTC.

CDR3 nucleotides: TGTGCCAGCAGCAGGGACGTATATGGCTACACCTTC. Amino acid sequence: CASSRDVYGYTF. J is TRBJ1-2 and V is TRBV6-6; D perhaps matches TRBD1 (5 bases). Trimming pared 6 bases from V and 5 bases from J, leaving 10 bases between. CDR1 is MNHNY, CDR2 SVGAGI, per germline (reference sequence). The CDR3 consists of 12 residues.

A note on this clone: A read error may account for a junction end that differs from germline. This chain joins TRBV7-7 and TRBJ2-5; either TRBD1 or TRBD2 may fit D (6 bases each). The CDR3 is 16 amino acids. CDR1 and CDR2 from the germline V gene are SSHAT and FNYEAQ (reference sequence). The CDR3 bases are TGTGCTAGCAGCTTAGGGGGGTCGCGGAACCAAGAGACCCAGTACTTC. It codes for CASSLGGSRNQETQYF. The whole variable domain, filled in from reference TRBV7-7 and TRBJ2-5, reads GAGVSQSPRYKVTKRGQDVTLRCDPISSHATLYWYQQALGQGPEFLTYFNYEAQPDKSGLPSDRFSAERPEGSISTLTIQRTEQRDSAMYRCASSLGGSRNQETQYFGPGTRLLVL.

This clone showed up just a few times. The rearrangement uses TRBV19 and TRBJ2-3; D is tentatively TRBD1 or TRBD2 (6 bases each). CDR3 length: 15 residues. In germline, CDR1 is LNHDA, CDR2 SQIVND (reference sequence). Trimming removed 7 bases from V and 2 bases from J, with 16 bases in between. The CDR3 region is CASNWGRGATDTQYF. In DNA form, the CDR3 reads TGTGCCAGTAACTGGGGGCGGGGAGCCACAGATACGCAGTATTTT.

The CDR3 region is CASSQGQGWNSPLHF. The DNA of the CDR3 is TGCGCCAGCAGCCAAGGGCAGGGGTGGAATTCACCCCTCCACTTT. This chain connects TRBV4-1 to TRBJ1-6; a weak D match, TRBD1 (6 bases). The CDR3 sequence is 15 residues long. Per germline, CDR1 MGHRA and CDR2 YSYEKL. The ends were cut back, 1 base at V and 7 bases at J, with 11 bases in the middle.